This TCR beta chain was retrieved from a study of radiotherapy plus CTLA-4 blockade in lung cancer. The study's findings and limits: Increased serum interferon-beta after radiation also reportedly predicted response strongly.

Germline V gene sequence: CDR1 LNHDA, CDR2 SQIVND (reference sequence). This CDR3 is 15 amino acids long. Trimming took 7 bases from V and 4 from J; bases not matched to a gene: 12. In regard to this clone: What it binds is unknown.

Data came from immunoSEQ multiplex PCR; TCRdb stores just in-frame clones and leaves some out. The table lists about 98,000 clones, around 83% of them singletons. The receptor's source is a human donor with non-small cell lung cancer who had a partial response to radiotherapy plus ipilimumab. The chain has TRBV19 and TRBJ2-7, with TRBD2 matching over 8 bases. Sequenced here: peripheral blood, sampled from a patient treated with radiotherapy plus ipilimumab. The CDR3 protein is CASTTGGGEEYEQYF. Written as DNA, the CDR3 is TGTGCCAGTACCACGGGGGGGGGCGAGGAATACGAGCAGTACTTC.